These 30 T cell receptor beta chains were sequenced from one sample in a study of Ad26.COV2.S vaccination and SARS-CoV-2 variants. Measured with immunoSEQ multiplex PCR; TCRdb has only the in-frame clones, and not every one. The sample has hundreds of thousands of clones, around nine tenths seen once. Documented treatment: around 19 received Ad26.COV2.S at low or high dose, single or two shots; about 5 received placebo; per-sample allocation not given. The samples date from day 63 after the first vaccine or placebo injection. The specimen comprised peripheral blood, sampled in a trial of Ad26.COV2.S vaccine versus placebo. These receptors were taken from a person between 18 and 59 years old who received the Ad26.COV2.S COVID-19 vaccine or a placebo.

This clone was observed a single time. The chain recombines TRBV30 with TRBJ1-2; no definite D call. CDR3 length: 15 amino acids. Germline-derived CDR1 and CDR2 are GTSNPN and SVGIG (reference sequence). Trimming left V 0 bases short and J 4 bases short, with 15 bases between. CDR3 sequence reads: CAWSVRGASGYGYTF. The CDR3 DNA is TGTGCCTGGAGTGTACGGGGTGCCTCTGGCTATGGCTACACCTTC.

This sequence joins TRBV19 and TRBJ2-5; 7 bases line up with TRBD1. Germline lookup yields CDR1 LNHDA and CDR2 SQIVND (reference sequence). The junction had 7 bases not matched to a gene; V was cut back by 5 bases and J by 4 bases. The CDR3 consists of 14 residues. Written as DNA, the CDR3 is TGTGCCAGTAGTCAAAGGACAGGTTTAGAGACCCAGTACTTC. Encoded protein: CASSQRTGLETQYF.

V and J are TRBV3-1 (or the pseudogene TRBV3-2) and TRBJ2-5; D is unclear. The CDR3 length is 13 residues. Per the germline V gene, CDR1 is LGHDT and CDR2 is YNNKEL (reference sequence). V lost 6 bases, J lost 5 bases, and 13 bases lay in between. This CDR3 is CASSFSTPETQYF. DNA for the CDR3: TGTGCCAGCAGTTTTAGTACTCCGGAGACCCAGTACTTC.

This rearrangement joins TRBV14 to TRBJ2-7; D gene ambiguous. CDR3 length: 16 amino acids. Germline values: CDR1 SGHDN, CDR2 FVKESK. V was trimmed by 0 bases and J by 0 bases, leaving 12 bases between them. CDR3 in amino acids: CASSQERRVLSYEQYF. The CDR3 DNA reads TGTGCCAGCAGCCAAGAGAGGCGCGTCCTCTCCTACGAGCAGTACTTC.

The rearrangement uses TRBV9 and TRBJ1-1; a weak D match, TRBD1 (6 bases). CDR1 and CDR2 (germline): SGDLS, YYNGEE. V was pared by 2 bases and J by 4 bases, with 12 bases between. This CDR3 is built from 14 residues. CDR3 coding DNA: TGTGCCAGCAGCGTTAGCACAGGGTTCACTGAAGCTTTCTTT. Translation gives CASSVSTGFTEAFF.

V gene TRBV24-1 combines with J gene TRBJ1-5; TRBD1 matches 9 bases. CDR1 is KGHDR, CDR2 SFDVKD, per germline. The CDR3 contains 14 residues. The trim removed 3 bases at V and 5 bases at J, leaving 1 base unmatched. The DNA for the CDR3 is TGTGCCACCAGTGATAGGACAGGGGATCAGCCCCAGCATTTT. Translation gives CATSDRTGDQPQHF.

V usage is TRBV18 and J usage is TRBJ1-6, with D possibly TRBD1 on 5 matching bases. The V gene's germline CDR1 is KGHSH and CDR2 LQKENI. The V end lost 1 base, the J end lost 10 bases, and 14 bases lay between the germline ends. CDR3 length: 15 residues. The CDR3 loop reads CASSPHSSGGSPLHF. The DNA for the CDR3 is TGTGCCAGCTCACCACACAGCAGCGGGGGATCACCCCTCCACTTT.

The chain has TRBV19 and TRBJ1-6, with D possibly being TRBD1 (5 bases). The germline gives CDR1 LNHDA, CDR2 SQIVND (reference sequence). Trimming pared 6 bases from V and 8 bases from J, leaving 14 bases between. This CDR3 spans 14 amino acids. This CDR3 reads CASSPWGKDSPLHF. CDR3 coding DNA: TGTGCCAGTAGCCCGTGGGGGAAGGATTCACCCCTCCACTTT.

The V and J genes are TRBV6-5 and TRBJ2-7; 7 bases align to TRBD1. The trim removed 6 bases at V and 4 bases at J, leaving 9 bases unmatched. Germline V gene data show CDR1 as MNHEY and CDR2 as SVGAGI. The CDR3 spans 14 residues. The CDR3 DNA reads as TGTGCCAGCAGCCCCGACTGGGACAGATACGAGCAGTACTTC. Translating it yields CASSPDWDRYEQYF.

This chain links TRBV10-3 with TRBJ2-7; D remains ambiguous. The V end lost 2 bases, the J end lost 4 bases, and 12 bases lay between the germline ends. Germline assignment: CDR1 ENHRY and CDR2 SYGVKD. There are 14 residues in the CDR3. The CDR3 here is CAISESLSLYEQYF. Written as DNA, the CDR3 is TGTGCCATCAGTGAGAGCCTTTCCCTTTACGAGCAGTACTTC.

Points on this clone: The junction departs from germline at one end; a sequencing error may be responsible. The V gene is TRBV27, the J gene TRBJ2-1; the match to TRBD2 covers 7 bases. Per germline, CDR1 MNHEY and CDR2 SMNVEV (reference sequence). The CDR3 is 12 residues long. The CDR3 sequence is CASSYNGGRGVF. The CDR3 DNA reads TGTGCCAGCAGTTATAACGGGGGTCGGGGGGTCTTC.

This clone was observed a few times. The V and J genes are TRBV7-9 and TRBJ1-2, with no clear D. This CDR3 comprises 14 residues. Germline V gene sequence: CDR1 SEHNR, CDR2 FQNEAQ (reference sequence). V was clipped by 1 base and J by 0 bases, with 6 bases between them. The CDR3 reads CASSLGSTNYGYTF. The CDR3 DNA reads as TGTGCCAGCAGCTTAGGATCAACTAACTATGGCTACACCTTC.

This chain joins TRBV6-5 and TRBJ2-3; D gene ambiguous. Looked up from germline, CDR1 is MNHEY and CDR2 is SVGAGI. Trimming stripped 0 bases from V and 2 bases from J, with 9 bases between. CDR3 length: 15 residues. The CDR3, as DNA: TGTGCCAGCAGTTACTCGACATTACCCACAGATACGCAGTATTTT. Amino acids: CASSYSTLPTDTQYF.

This clone was seen a handful of times. This chain connects TRBV27 to TRBJ2-7; tentatively, D is TRBD2 (7 bases). Looked up from germline, CDR1 is MNHEY and CDR2 is SMNVEV (reference sequence). The V end was cut by 1 base, the J end by 4 bases, with 14 bases between. This CDR3 is built from 15 residues. The DNA of the CDR3 is TGTGCCAGCAGTTTATTTGGCGGGGGCCTTTACGAGCAGTACTTC. Protein product: CASSLFGGGLYEQYF.

V is TRBV18 and J is TRBJ2-1; TRBD1 aligns across 11 bases. The CDR3 sequence is 14 residues long. The V gene's germline CDR1 is KGHSH and CDR2 LQKENI. J gave up 8 bases and V 5 bases, and 5 bases lay outside the gene matches. The CDR3 sequence is CASSRDRGDYEQFF. DNA for the CDR3: TGTGCCAGCTCAAGGGACAGGGGGGACTATGAGCAGTTCTTC.

The rearrangement joins TRBV5-6 to TRBJ2-7, with 7 bases fitting TRBD1. CDR1 and CDR2 from the germline V gene are SGHDT and YYEEEE. Trimming took 4 bases from V and 2 from J; bases not matched to a gene: 3. The CDR3 sequence is 13 residues long. The CDR3 loop reads CASSPGTAYEQYF. In DNA, the CDR3 is TGTGCCAGCAGCCCCGGGACAGCCTACGAGCAGTACTTC.

This clone was seen only once. The genes are TRBV13 and TRBJ1-4; the D gene is possibly TRBD1 (5 bases). The CDR3 covers 12 residues. CDR1 PRHDT and CDR2 FYEKMQ come from the germline V gene (reference sequence). V lost 10 bases, J lost 8 bases, and 14 bases lay in between. The CDR3 is CATNRRDEKLFF. The DNA for the CDR3 is TGTGCCACAAATAGGAGGGACGAAAAACTGTTTTTT.

The chain combines TRBV5-4 with TRBJ2-1, with 8 positions matching TRBD1. Germline loops: CDR1 SGHNT, CDR2 YYREEE (reference sequence). This CDR3 region has 15 residues. Trimming took 1 base from V and 3 from J; bases not matched to a gene: 3. The CDR3 DNA reads as TGTGCCAGCAGCTTGAGACAGGGGAACTACAATGAGCAGTTCTTC. The encoded protein is CASSLRQGNYNEQFF.

The rearrangement joins TRBV3-1 (or the pseudogene TRBV3-2) to TRBJ1-6; D not certain. Deletions cut 4 bases from V and 9 bases from J, with 13 bases between. This CDR3 spans 14 amino acids. Germline CDR1 LGHDT, CDR2 YNNKEL (reference sequence). Here the CDR3 DNA reads TGTGCCAGCAGCCCCGGGAGGGCCGGTTCACCCCTCCACTTT. It yields the protein CASSPGRAGSPLHF.

The rearrangement links TRBV4-1 to TRBJ1-2, with a weak D call TRBD1 (6 bases). CDR3 length equals 14 residues. V was trimmed by 4 bases and J by 2 bases, leaving 11 bases between them. Germline values: CDR1 MGHRA, CDR2 YSYEKL. In nucleotides, the CDR3 is TGCGCCAGCAGCCCTGGGGGGGGCAACTATGGCTACACCTTC. Protein: CASSPGGGNYGYTF.

The V gene is TRBV7-8, the J gene TRBJ2-6, with TRBD2 identical over 14 bases. Germline-derived CDR1 and CDR2 are SGHVS and FQNEAQ. Unmatched junction bases numbered 11, after V lost 5 bases and J lost 5 bases. CDR3 length equals 19 residues. The chain's CDR3 is CASSGTSGGGGLRANVLTF. The CDR3 DNA is TGTGCCAGCAGCGGGACTAGCGGGGGAGGAGGTCTACGGGCCAACGTCCTGACTTTC. Based on the CDR3 plus reference TRBV7-8 and TRBJ2-6, the full variable domain is GAGVSQSPRYKVAKRGQDVALRCDPISGHVSLFWYQQALGQGPEFLTYFQNEAQLDKSGLPSDRFFAERPEGSVSTLKIQRTQQEDSAVYLCASSGTSGGGGLRANVLTFGAGSRLTVL.

The gene calls are TRBV5-6 and TRBJ2-3; D is possibly TRBD1 (6 bases). This CDR3 spans 15 amino acids. The germline V and J ends were trimmed by 0 bases and 4 bases, with 12 bases remaining between them. Germline assignment: CDR1 SGHDT and CDR2 YYEEEE. The CDR3 DNA sequence: TGTGCCAGCAGCTTGGGGGCCAGGGGAGCAGATACGCAGTATTTT. This codes for CASSLGARGADTQYF. Supplemented by reference TRBV5-6 and TRBJ2-3, the full variable domain reads DAGVTQSPTHLIKTRGQQVTLRCSPKSGHDTVSWYQQALGQGPQFIFQYYEEEERQRGNFPDRFSGHQFPNYSSELNVNALLLGDSALYLCASSLGARGADTQYFGPGTRLTVL.

This chain joins TRBV5-5 and TRBJ1-3, with TRBD1 matching 7 bases. Looked up from germline, CDR1 is SGHKS and CDR2 is YYEKEE (reference sequence). V was pared by 4 bases and J by 0 bases, with 13 bases of the junction left unmatched. CDR3 size: 18 residues. The CDR3 bases are TGTGCCAGCAGCCCTGGGGACAGTAGAATCGTCTCTGGAAACACCATATATTTT. This sequence encodes CASSPGDSRIVSGNTIYF.

The chain employs TRBV9 and TRBJ2-2; D may be TRBD2 (6 bases). The CDR3 is made up of 16 amino acids. V lost 2 bases and J lost 0, with 11 bases in between. Germline V gives CDR1 SGDLS, CDR2 YYNGEE. The CDR3 here is CASSVLAETNTGELFF. CDR3 coding DNA: TGTGCCAGCAGCGTTTTAGCGGAGACGAACACCGGGGAGCTGTTTTTT.

The chain joins TRBV2 to TRBJ1-4; possibly TRBD1 for D (5 bases). The CDR3 length is 13 residues. From germline, CDR1 is SNHLY and CDR2 FYNNEI. V lost 6 bases and J 7 bases, leaving 12 bases between the germline ends. The CDR3 region is CASRLGQREKLFF. DNA of the CDR3: TGTGCCAGCAGACTGGGGCAACGTGAAAAACTGTTTTTT.

In DNA form, the CDR3 reads TGTGCCAGCAGTTTTTCACAGGGGAGGGAAAAACTGTTTTTT. Translated, it gives CASSFSQGREKLFF. The gene calls are TRBV27 and TRBJ1-4; 7 bases are a match to TRBD1. The germline V gene has CDR1 MNHEY and CDR2 SMNVEV (reference sequence). With 3 bases clipped from V and 8 bases from J, the junction kept 6 bases outside the gene matches. The CDR3 spans 14 residues.

The V gene is TRBV5-1, the J gene TRBJ2-1; D remains ambiguous. Germline CDR1 reads SGHRS; CDR2 reads YFSETQ. Trimming shortened V by 0 bases and J by 2 bases, and 0 bases separated the two germline ends. CDR3 length equals 12 residues. The CDR3 protein is CASSLAYNEQFF. The CDR3 region has the DNA TGCGCCAGCAGCTTGGCCTACAATGAGCAGTTCTTC. Full variable domain (missing parts from reference TRBV5-1 and TRBJ2-1): KAGVTQTPRYLIKTRGQQVTLSCSPISGHRSVSWYQQTPGQGLQFLFEYFSETQRNKGNFPGRFSGRQFSNSRSEMNVSTLELGDSALYLCASSLAYNEQFFGPGTRLTVL.

The chain joins TRBV4-1 to TRBJ1-4; TRBD1 might be the D (6 bases). This CDR3 is 16 amino acids long. Germline lookup yields CDR1 MGHRA and CDR2 YSYEKL. The V and J ends lost 1 base and 6 bases respectively, with 15 bases between them. The CDR3 is CASSQVGGGGDEKLFF. The CDR3, as DNA: TGCGCCAGCAGCCAAGTTGGGGGAGGGGGAGATGAAAAACTGTTTTTT.

The rearrangement uses TRBV7-9 and TRBJ1-2, with 9 bases lining up with TRBD1. Germline trimming cut 10 bases from V and 8 bases from J; bases unmatched to any gene: 11. This CDR3 is 13 amino acids long. Germline V gene lookup returns CDR1 SEHNR and CDR2 FQNEAQ (reference sequence). The CDR3 DNA is TGTGCCACTACGGCCAGACAGGGGGACGGCTACACCTTC. It specifies CATTARQGDGYTF.

The rearrangement links TRBV14 to TRBJ2-1; tentatively, D is TRBD2 (6 bases). CDR1 and CDR2 (germline): SGHDN, FVKESK. Trimming left V 3 bases short and J 3 bases short, with 18 bases between. The CDR3 contains 17 residues. CDR3 sequence reads: CASSHRELAVGYNEQFF. The CDR3 region has the DNA TGTGCCAGCAGCCATCGCGAACTAGCCGTTGGCTACAATGAGCAGTTCTTC.